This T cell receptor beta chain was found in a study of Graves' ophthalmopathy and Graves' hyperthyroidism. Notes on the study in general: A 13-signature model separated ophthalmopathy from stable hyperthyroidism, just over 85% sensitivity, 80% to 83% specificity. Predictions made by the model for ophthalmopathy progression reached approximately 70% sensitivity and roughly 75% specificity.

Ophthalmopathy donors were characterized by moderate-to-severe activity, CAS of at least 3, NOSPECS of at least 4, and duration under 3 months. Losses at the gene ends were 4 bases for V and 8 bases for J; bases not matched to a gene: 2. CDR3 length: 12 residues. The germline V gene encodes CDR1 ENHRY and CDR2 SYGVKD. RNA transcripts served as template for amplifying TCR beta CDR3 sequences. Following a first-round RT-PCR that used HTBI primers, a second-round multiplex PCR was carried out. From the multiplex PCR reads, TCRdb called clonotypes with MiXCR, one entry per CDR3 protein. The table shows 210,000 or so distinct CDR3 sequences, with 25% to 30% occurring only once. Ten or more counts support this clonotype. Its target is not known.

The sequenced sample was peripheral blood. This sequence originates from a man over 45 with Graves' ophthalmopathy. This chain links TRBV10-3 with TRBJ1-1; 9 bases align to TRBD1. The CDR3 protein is CAISAGTGEAFF. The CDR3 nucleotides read TGTGCCATCAGTGCGGGGACAGGGGAAGCTTTCTTT.